This record concerns one T cell receptor beta chain sequence. Antigen specificity is unknown. This entry comes from a study of lymphopenia after photon versus proton radiotherapy. Repertoires were generated with immunoSEQ multiplex PCR, while TCRdb's copy carries only in-frame clones and drops some. Among tens of thousands of clones listed, roughly 93% were seen once. With 4 bases clipped from V and 5 bases from J, the junction kept 14 bases outside the gene matches. The CDR3 runs to 16 residues. Germline V gene sequence: CDR1 SGHDN, CDR2 FVKESK. Study conclusions and caveats: Relative stability marked proton patients; photon patients lost diversity and naive cells. Post-nadir diversity loss with photons came from oligoclonal expansion, particularly CD8+ Temra cells.

The sequence derives from a woman in her seventies with pancreatic cancer. The chain uses TRBV14 and TRBJ2-7; 7 bases agree with TRBD1. Sequences were derived from peripheral blood, sampled from a patient treated with photon-based radiotherapy. CDR3 residues: CASSRTDRVRWDEQYF. Written as DNA, the CDR3 is TGTGCCAGCAGCCGAACCGACAGGGTCAGATGGGACGAGCAGTACTTC.